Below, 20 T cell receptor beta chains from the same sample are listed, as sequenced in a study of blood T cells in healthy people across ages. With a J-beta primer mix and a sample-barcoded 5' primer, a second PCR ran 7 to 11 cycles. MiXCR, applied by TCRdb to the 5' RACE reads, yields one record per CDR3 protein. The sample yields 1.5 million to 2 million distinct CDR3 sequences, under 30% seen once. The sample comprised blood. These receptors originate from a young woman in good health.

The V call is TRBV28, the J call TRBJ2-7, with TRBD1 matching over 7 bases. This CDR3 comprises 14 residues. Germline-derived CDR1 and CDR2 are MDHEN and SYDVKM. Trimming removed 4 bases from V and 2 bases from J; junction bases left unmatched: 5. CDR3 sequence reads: CASSSPDRAYEQYF. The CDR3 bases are TGTGCCAGCAGTTCGCCAGACAGGGCCTACGAGCAGTACTTC.

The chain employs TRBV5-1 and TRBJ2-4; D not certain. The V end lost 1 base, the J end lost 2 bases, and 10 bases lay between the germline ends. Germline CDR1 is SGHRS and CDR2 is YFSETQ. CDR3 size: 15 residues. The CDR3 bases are TGCGCCAGCAGCTTGTCTGGAGTCTCCAAAAACATTCAGTACTTC. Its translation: CASSLSGVSKNIQYF.

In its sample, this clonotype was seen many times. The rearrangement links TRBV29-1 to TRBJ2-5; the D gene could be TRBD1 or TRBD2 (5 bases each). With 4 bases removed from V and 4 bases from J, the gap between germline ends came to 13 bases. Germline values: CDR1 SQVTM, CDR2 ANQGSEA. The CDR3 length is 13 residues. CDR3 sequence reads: CSVARGVGETQYF. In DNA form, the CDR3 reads TGCAGCGTTGCCCGAGGGGTAGGAGAGACCCAGTACTTC.

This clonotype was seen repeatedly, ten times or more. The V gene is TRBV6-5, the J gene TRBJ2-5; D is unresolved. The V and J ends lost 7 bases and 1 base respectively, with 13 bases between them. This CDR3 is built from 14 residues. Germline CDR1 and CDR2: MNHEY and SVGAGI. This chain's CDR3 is CASTAPTAQETQYF. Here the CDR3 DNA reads TGTGCCAGCACCGCCCCCACGGCCCAAGAGACCCAGTACTTC.

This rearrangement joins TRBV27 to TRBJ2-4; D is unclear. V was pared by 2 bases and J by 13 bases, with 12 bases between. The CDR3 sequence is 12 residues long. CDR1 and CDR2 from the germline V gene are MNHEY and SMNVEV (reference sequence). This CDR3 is CASSLLNYGQYF. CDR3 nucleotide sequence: TGTGCCAGCAGTTTACTCAACTACGGGCAGTACTTC.

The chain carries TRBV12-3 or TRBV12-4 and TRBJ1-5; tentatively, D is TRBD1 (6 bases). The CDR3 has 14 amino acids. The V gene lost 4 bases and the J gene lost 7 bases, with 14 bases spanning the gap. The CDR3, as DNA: TGTGCCAGCAGTTGGGACACCTACGTCCAGCCCCAGCATTTT. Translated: CASSWDTYVQPQHF.

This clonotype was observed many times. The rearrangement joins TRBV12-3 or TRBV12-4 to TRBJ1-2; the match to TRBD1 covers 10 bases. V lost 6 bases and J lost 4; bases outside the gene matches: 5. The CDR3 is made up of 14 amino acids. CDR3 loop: CASSRQGAGYGYTF. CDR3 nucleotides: TGTGCCAGCAGCCGACAGGGGGCTGGCTATGGCTACACCTTC.

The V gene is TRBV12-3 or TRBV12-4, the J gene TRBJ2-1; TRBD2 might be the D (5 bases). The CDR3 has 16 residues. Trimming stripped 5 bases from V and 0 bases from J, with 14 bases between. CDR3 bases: TGTGCCAGCAGTAATTCTAGCTTGGGCTCCTACAATGAGCAGTTCTTC. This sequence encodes CASSNSSLGSYNEQFF.

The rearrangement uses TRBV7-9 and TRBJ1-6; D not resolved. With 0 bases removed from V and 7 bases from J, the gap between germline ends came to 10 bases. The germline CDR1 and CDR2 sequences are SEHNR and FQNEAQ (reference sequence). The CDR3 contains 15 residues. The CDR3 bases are TGTGCCAGCAGCTTAGCGAGTAGCCCCAATTCACCCCTCCACTTT. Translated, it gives CASSLASSPNSPLHF.

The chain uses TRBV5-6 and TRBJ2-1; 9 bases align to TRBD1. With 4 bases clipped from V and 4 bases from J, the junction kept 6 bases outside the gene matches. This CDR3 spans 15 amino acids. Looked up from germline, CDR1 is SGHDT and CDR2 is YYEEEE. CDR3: CASSAQGAGYNEQFF. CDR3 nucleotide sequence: TGTGCCAGCAGCGCACAGGGGGCGGGATACAATGAGCAGTTCTTC.

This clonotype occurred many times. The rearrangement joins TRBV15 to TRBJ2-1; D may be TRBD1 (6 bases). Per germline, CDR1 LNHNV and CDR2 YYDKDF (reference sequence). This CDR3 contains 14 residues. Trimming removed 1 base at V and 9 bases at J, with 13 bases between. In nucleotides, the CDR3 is TGTGCCACCAGCAGAGGAACAGGGTATGGTGAGCAGTTCTTC. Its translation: CATSRGTGYGEQFF.

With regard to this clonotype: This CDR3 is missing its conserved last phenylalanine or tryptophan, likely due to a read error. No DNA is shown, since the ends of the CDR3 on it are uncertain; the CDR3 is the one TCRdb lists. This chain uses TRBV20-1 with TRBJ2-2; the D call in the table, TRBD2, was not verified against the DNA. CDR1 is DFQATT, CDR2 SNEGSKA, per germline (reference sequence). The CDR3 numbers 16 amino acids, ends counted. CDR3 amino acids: CSARDGDSLNTGELFL.

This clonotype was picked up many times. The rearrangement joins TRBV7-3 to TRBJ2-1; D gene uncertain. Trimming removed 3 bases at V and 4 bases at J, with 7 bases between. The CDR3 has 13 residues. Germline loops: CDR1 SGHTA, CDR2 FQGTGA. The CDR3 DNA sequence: TGTGCCAGCAGCTTCTCGGAGTACAATGAGCAGTTCTTC. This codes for CASSFSEYNEQFF.

The CDR3 reads CASSLEGDRYTEAFF. CDR3 bases: TGCGCCAGCAGCTTGGAAGGGGATAGATACACTGAAGCTTTCTTT. The rearrangement uses TRBV5-1 and TRBJ1-1, with D tentatively TRBD1 (5 bases). Germline CDR1 and CDR2: SGHRS and YFSETQ. The ends were cut back, 0 bases at V and 3 bases at J, with 12 bases in the middle. The CDR3 contains 15 residues.

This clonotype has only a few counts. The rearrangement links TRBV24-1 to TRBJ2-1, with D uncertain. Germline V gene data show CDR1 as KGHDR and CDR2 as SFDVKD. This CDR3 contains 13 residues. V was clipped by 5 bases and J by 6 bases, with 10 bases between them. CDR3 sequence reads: CATSGGGSNEQFF. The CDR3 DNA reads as TGTGCCACCAGTGGAGGTGGTAGCAATGAGCAGTTCTTC.

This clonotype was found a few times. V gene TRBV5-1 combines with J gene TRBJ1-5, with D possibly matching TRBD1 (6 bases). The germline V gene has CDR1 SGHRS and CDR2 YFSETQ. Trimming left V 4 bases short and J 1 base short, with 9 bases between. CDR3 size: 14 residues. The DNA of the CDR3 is TGCGCCAGCAGCCCAGGGGAGAGCAATCAGCCCCAGCATTTT. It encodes CASSPGESNQPQHF.

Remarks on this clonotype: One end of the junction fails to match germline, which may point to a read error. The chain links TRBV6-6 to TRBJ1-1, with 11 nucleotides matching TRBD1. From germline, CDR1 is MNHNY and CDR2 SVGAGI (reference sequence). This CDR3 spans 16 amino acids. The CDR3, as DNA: TGTGCCAGCAGTTACGGGACAGGGGGAAGGAACACTGAGGCTTTCTTT. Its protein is CASSYGTGGRNTEAFF.

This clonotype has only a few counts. CDR3 in amino acids: CSARDYRHSSFYEQYF. The CDR3, as DNA: TGCAGTGCTAGAGATTATAGACATTCATCCTTCTACGAGCAGTACTTC. The J gene is TRBJ2-7, the V gene TRBV20-1; D unresolved. The ends were cut back, 0 bases at V and 3 bases at J, with 18 bases in the middle. CDR1 and CDR2 (germline): DFQATT, SNEGSKA (reference sequence). The CDR3 runs 16 residues.

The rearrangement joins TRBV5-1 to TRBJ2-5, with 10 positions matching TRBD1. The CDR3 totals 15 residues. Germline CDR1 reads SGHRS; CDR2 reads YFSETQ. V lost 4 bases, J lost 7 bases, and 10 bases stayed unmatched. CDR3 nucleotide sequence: TGCGCCAGCAGCGTACGAGACAGGGGGCGAGGGACCCAGTACTTC. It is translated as CASSVRDRGRGTQYF.

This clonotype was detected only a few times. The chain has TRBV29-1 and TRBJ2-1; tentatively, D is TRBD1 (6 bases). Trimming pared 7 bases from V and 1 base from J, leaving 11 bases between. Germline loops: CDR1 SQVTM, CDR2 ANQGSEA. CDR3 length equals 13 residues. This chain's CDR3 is CSGQGKSYNEQFF. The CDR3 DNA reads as TGCAGCGGCCAGGGGAAATCCTACAATGAGCAGTTCTTC.